This TCR beta chain came from a study of blood T cell repertoires in COVID-19. Study background: Samples representing acute and convalescent COVID-19 were sourced from the United States, Italy and Spain. From T cells, B-cell-depleted T cells, or PBMCs came the material, which was cDNA or gDNA.

V was pared by 1 base and J by 8 bases, with 12 bases between. The CDR3 spans 14 residues. CDR1 is GTSNPN and CDR2 is SVGIG in the germline V gene (reference sequence). Authors' data handling: The authors estimated nucleated cell counts from reference gene primer amplification. Sequencing was performed with immunoSEQ multiplex PCR; in TCRdb, only in-frame clones are kept and a portion is missing. V and J calls plus clone size are reproduced from that table; the DNA served to infer D and trimming. The sample records 180,000 or so clones, 65% to 80% being singletons. The J gene is TRBJ1-6, the V gene TRBV30; no definite D call. The sequenced sample consisted of peripheral blood. The sequence derives from a man between 50 and 59 years old who had recovered from COVID-19. This chain's CDR3 is CAWSGGLGHSPLHF. The CDR3 DNA sequence: TGTGCCTGGAGTGGCGGACTGGGCCATTCACCCCTCCACTTT.